The rows below give T cell receptor beta chains drawn from one sample of a study of CD8 T cells in Susac syndrome. From the immunoSEQ multiplex PCR reads, TCRdb called clonotypes with MiXCR, one entry per CDR3 protein. Of about 180,000 distinct CDR3 sequences listed, approximately 94% are singletons. Sequenced sample: CD4+ T cells from PBMCs. The receptors stem from a human donor with Susac syndrome. Both conserved end residues are part of each CDR3. A D gene is named only where the DNA matches it firmly. Expanded clones get a size class; other rows say once, few or many, or leave the size out.

d_gene	v_gene	abundance	j_gene	CDR3nt	CDR3aa
-	TRBV15	-	TRBJ2-6	TGTGCCACCAGCAGAGATCCGGGCTCTGGGGCCAACGTCCTGACTTTC	CATSRDPGSGANVLTF
TRBD1	TRBV3-1	-	TRBJ2-1	TGTGCCAGCAGCCCGCCCGGGACAGGGGGCAATGAGCAGTTCTTC	CASSPPGTGGNEQFF
-	TRBV12-3/TRBV12-4	-	TRBJ1-5	TGTGCCAGCAGCAGGGACTCGAGCAATCAGCCCCAGCATTTT	CASSRDSSNQPQHF
-	TRBV4-2	once	TRBJ1-4	TGTGCCAGCAGCCAAGACATTGCAACTAATGAAAAACTGTTTTTT	CASSQDIATNEKLFF
TRBD1	TRBV9	-	TRBJ2-4	TGTGCCAGCAGCAGGGACAGGCAGGACATTCAGTACTTC	CASSRDRQDIQYF
TRBD2	TRBV7-8	-	TRBJ2-1	TGTGCCAGCAGAACTAGCGGGGGGAGTCCCAATGAGCAGTTCTTC	CASRTSGGSPNEQFF
-	TRBV4-2	-	TRBJ1-4	TGTGCCAGCACCCCGGGGTATGGTAATGAAAAACTGTTTTTT	CASTPGYGNEKLFF
-	TRBV6-5	-	TRBJ1-2	TGTGCCAGCAGTTACTCGACCCAGAACTATGGCTACACCTTC	CASSYSTQNYGYTF
-	TRBV12-3/TRBV12-4	-	TRBJ1-6	TGTGCCAGCAGTTTTGGCCAAAATAATTCACCCCTCCACTTT	CASSFGQNNSPLHF
-	TRBV29-1	-	TRBJ2-1	TGCAGCGTTGGCGGGAACAATGAGCAGTTCTTC	CSVGGNNEQFF
-	TRBV5-4	-	TRBJ2-2	TGTGCCAGCAGCTTGGCAGAGAACACCGGGGAGCTGTTTTTT	CASSLAENTGELFF
-	TRBV4-3	-	TRBJ2-6	TGCGCCAGCTCTCCGGGAAATGCTGGGGCCAACGTCCTGACTTTC	CASSPGNAGANVLTF
TRBD1	TRBV20-1	-	TRBJ1-5	TGCAGTGCCCCGACAGGGGGCAATCAGCCCCAGCATTTT	CSAPTGGNQPQHF
-	TRBV29-1	-	TRBJ2-2	TGCAGCGTTGACTCAGGGACCGGGGAGCTGTTTTTT	CSVDSGTGELFF
-	TRBV27	-	TRBJ1-4	TGTGCCAGCAGTAACCAGGGTGTAGGTAATGAAAAACTGTTTTTT	CASSNQGVGNEKLFF
-	TRBV5-4	-	TRBJ1-1	TGTGCCAGCAGCCCCAGGAACACTGAAGCTTTCTTT	CASSPRNTEAFF
TRBD1	TRBV5-1	-	TRBJ2-7	TGCGCCAGCAGCCTGGAGACAGGGAAGGGCGAGCAGTACTTC	CASSLETGKGEQYF
-	TRBV25-1	-	TRBJ2-3	TGTGCCAGCAGTGAGAGCCTAACTAGCACAGATACGCAGTATTTT	CASSESLTSTDTQYF
-	TRBV20-1	-	TRBJ2-1	TGCAGTGCTAGCGGGGGCTCGCTTATCTACAATGAGCAGTTCTTC	CSASGGSLIYNEQFF
-	TRBV7-9	-	TRBJ1-4	TGTGCCAGCAGCGGTCAGGGGTCCCTTCGTGAAAAACTGTTTTTT	CASSGQGSLREKLFF
-	TRBV5-1	-	TRBJ1-2	TGCGCCAGCAGCTTGGAACCGCCGAGCCTCTATGGCTACACCTTC	CASSLEPPSLYGYTF
-	TRBV9	-	TRBJ1-1	TGTGCCAGCAGCGTACTGGACAGGAACACTGAAGCTTTCTTT	CASSVLDRNTEAFF
TRBD1	TRBV5-1	-	TRBJ2-2	TGCGCCAGCAGCTTGCCTACAGGGGTTCCCGGGGAGCTGTTTTTT	CASSLPTGVPGELFF
TRBD2	TRBV20-1	-	TRBJ2-5	TGCAGTGCTAGAGGCGGGGGGGCTCAAGAGACCCAGTACTTC	CSARGGGAQETQYF
-	TRBV20-1	-	TRBJ1-1	TGCAGTGCTAGGAAGAGGGAGTTCGGAAACATGAACACTGAAGCTTTCTTT	CSARKREFGNMNTEAFF
-	TRBV9	-	TRBJ1-1	TGTGCCAGCAGCGTAGAAGCGGACACTGAAGCTTTCTTT	CASSVEADTEAFF
-	TRBV5-1	-	TRBJ1-2	TGCGCCAGCAGCTTGCGGGCAGACTATGGCTACACCTTC	CASSLRADYGYTF
TRBD1	TRBV30	-	TRBJ1-4	TGTGCCTGGAGCGGGGGACAGTCGCCTAATGAAAAACTGTTTTTT	CAWSGGQSPNEKLFF
-	TRBV24-1	once	TRBJ1-2	TGTGCCACCAGTGATTCGGGTCGGAGCTATGGCTACACCTTC	CATSDSGRSYGYTF